What follows is one TCR beta chain and its context. An end of the junction does not agree with germline; a read error may underlie this. The CDR3 spans 15 residues. CDR1 and CDR2 (germline): LNHDA, SQIVND (reference sequence). The record originates from a study of sequential checkpoint blockade in melanoma. Study as a whole: After both sequences, patients received maintenance nivolumab.

Treatment meaning: randomized to nivolumab then ipilimumab (arm A) or the reverse (arm B). DNA-damaging chemotherapy had not been given to any patient beforehand. PBMC sorting kept live CD3+CD8+ cells without CD19 or CD56. Sequencing used immunoSEQ multiplex PCR; TCRdb keeps in-frame clones, though not all of them. The data contain 10,000 to 15,000 clones, over 70% of them singletons. V is TRBV19 and J is TRBJ2-1, with 8 bases matching TRBD2. The TCR originated in a human donor with melanoma. Sample: CD8+ T cells sorted from blood (inferred from file names), taken from a patient given nivolumab and ipilimumab in sequence. Written as DNA, the CDR3 is TGTGCCAGTAGTTTAGATGGAGGACTAGCCAATGAGCAGTTCTTC. This translates into CASSLDGGLANEQFF. The complete variable domain, with remaining parts taken from reference TRBV19 and TRBJ2-1, reads DGGITQSPKYLFRKEGQNVTLSCEQNLNHDAMYWYRQDPGQGLRLIYYSQIVNDFQKGDIAEGYSVSREKKESFPLTVTSAQKNPTAFYLCASSLDGGLANEQFFGPGTRLTVL.